This T cell receptor beta chain originates from a study of breast tumors, draining lymph nodes, adjacent tissues. TCRdb analysed the multiplex PCR reads with MiXCR anew, one entry per CDR3 protein. Of 200,000 to 250,000 distinct CDR3 sequences listed, nearly 35% were seen once; the top ten hold approximately 3.7%. Breast cancer patients provided tissue from their axillary draining lymph nodes. V was clipped by 3 bases and J by 6 bases; unmatched bases: 10. The CDR3 contains 14 residues. CDR1 DFQATT and CDR2 SNEGSKA come from the germline V gene (reference sequence). Ten or more counts support this clonotype. A read error may be the cause here, since a much bigger clone is one base away.

Sequencing was done on a sample of axillary lymph node tissue. V and J are TRBV20-1 and TRBJ2-7, with 8 bases identical to TRBD2. This sequence originates from a female donor with breast cancer. Some clones in this sample may be carry-over from other donors' samples. The CDR3 loop reads CSASRALAGSEQYF. DNA for the CDR3: TGCAGTGCTAGCAGGGCGTTAGCGGGATCCGAGCAGTACTTC.